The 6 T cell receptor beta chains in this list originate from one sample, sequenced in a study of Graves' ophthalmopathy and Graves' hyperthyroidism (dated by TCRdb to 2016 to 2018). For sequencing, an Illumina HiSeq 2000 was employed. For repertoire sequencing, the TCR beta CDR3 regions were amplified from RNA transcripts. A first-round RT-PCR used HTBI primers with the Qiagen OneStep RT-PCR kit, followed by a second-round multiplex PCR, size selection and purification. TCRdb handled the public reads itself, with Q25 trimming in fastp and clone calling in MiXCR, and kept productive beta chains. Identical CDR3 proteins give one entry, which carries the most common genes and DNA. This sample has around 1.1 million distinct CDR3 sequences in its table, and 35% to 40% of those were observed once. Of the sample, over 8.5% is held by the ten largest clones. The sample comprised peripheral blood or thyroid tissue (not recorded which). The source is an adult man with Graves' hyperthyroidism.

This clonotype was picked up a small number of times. CDR3 sequence (DNA): TGTGCCAGTAGTATCGTCAGGATCGGCTACACCTTC. Residues: CASSIVRIGYTF. The rearrangement uses TRBV19 and TRBJ1-2, with no clear D. Trimming pared 3 bases from V and 8 bases from J, leaving 10 bases between. The germline V gene encodes CDR1 LNHDA and CDR2 SQIVND (reference sequence). The CDR3 totals 12 residues.

The CDR3 nucleotides read TGTGCCAGCAGCTTAACGGGACAGGACGGGGCTTTCTTT. Its translation is CASSLTGQDGAFF. The chain has TRBV7-3 and TRBJ1-1, with 8 bases matching TRBD1. There are 13 residues in the CDR3. Losses at the gene ends were 0 bases for V and 11 bases for J; bases not matched to a gene: 5. The V gene's germline CDR1 is SGHTA and CDR2 FQGTGA.

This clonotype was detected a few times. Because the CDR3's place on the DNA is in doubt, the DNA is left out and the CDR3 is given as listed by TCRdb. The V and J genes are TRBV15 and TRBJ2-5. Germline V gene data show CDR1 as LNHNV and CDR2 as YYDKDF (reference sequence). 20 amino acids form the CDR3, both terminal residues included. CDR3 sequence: CATSRVGVAGYTFGSGTQYF.

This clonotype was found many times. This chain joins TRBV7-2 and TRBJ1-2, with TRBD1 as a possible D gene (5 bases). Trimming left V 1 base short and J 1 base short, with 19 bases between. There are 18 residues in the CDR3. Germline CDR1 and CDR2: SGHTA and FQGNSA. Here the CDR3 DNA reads TGTGCCAGCAGCTTAGATGCAGGGCGAGGAGTTGTTAACTATGGCTACACCTTC. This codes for CASSLDAGRGVVNYGYTF.

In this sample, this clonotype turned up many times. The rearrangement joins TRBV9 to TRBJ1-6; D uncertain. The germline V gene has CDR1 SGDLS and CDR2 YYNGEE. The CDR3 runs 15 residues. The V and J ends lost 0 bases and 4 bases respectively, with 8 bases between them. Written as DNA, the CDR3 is TGTGCCAGCAGCGTAGAAGAGGGTTATAATTCACCCCTCCACTTT. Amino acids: CASSVEEGYNSPLHF.

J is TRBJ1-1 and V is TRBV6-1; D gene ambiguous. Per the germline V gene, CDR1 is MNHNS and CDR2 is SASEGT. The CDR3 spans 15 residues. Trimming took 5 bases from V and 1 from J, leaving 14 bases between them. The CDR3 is CASSSWEGSNTEAFF. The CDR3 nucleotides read TGTGCCAGCAGTTCATGGGAGGGTTCGAACACTGAAGCTTTCTTT.